The 17 T cell receptor beta chains listed next were all sequenced from one sample in a study of OX40 agonist ivuxolimab in advanced cancers. Only in-frame clones appear in the TCRdb table, and some are missing; sequencing was by immunoSEQ multiplex PCR. The sample lists about 42,000 clones; over 75% were seen once. The input for sequencing was CD4+ or CD8+ T cells sorted from blood, taken in a trial of the OX40 agonist ivuxolimab. These TCRs come from an adult with an advanced solid tumor such as melanoma, head and neck, liver or kidney cancer.

This clone was detected once. The chain uses TRBV7-9 and TRBJ1-1; 9 positions match TRBD1. With V trimmed by 6 bases and J by 1 base, 12 bases remained unmatched. This CDR3 has 17 amino acids. Germline CDR1 reads SEHNR; CDR2 reads FQNEAQ (reference sequence). CDR3 in amino acids: CASSHTPQGARNTEAFF. CDR3 coding DNA: TGTGCCAGCAGTCATACCCCACAGGGGGCAAGGAACACTGAAGCTTTCTTT.

The J gene is TRBJ1-2, the V gene TRBV18; D ambiguous. There are 13 residues in the CDR3. V was cut by 5 bases and J by 2 bases, with 9 bases left in between. CDR1 is KGHSH and CDR2 is LQKENI in the germline V gene. The CDR3 region is CASSADNNYGYTF. For the CDR3, the DNA is TGTGCCAGCTCAGCCGACAACAACTATGGCTACACCTTC.

The V and J genes are TRBV14 and TRBJ2-5, with D perhaps matching TRBD1 or TRBD2 (5 bases each). The CDR3 spans 16 residues. Deletions cut 1 base from V and 1 base from J, with 13 bases between. The germline V gene has CDR1 SGHDN and CDR2 FVKESK. This chain's CDR3 is CASSQVGSGRQETQYF. CDR3 bases: TGTGCCAGCAGCCAAGTGGGCTCGGGACGCCAAGAGACCCAGTACTTC.

V is TRBV5-1 and J is TRBJ1-4; D remains ambiguous. The CDR3 loop spans 14 amino acids. The germline CDR1 and CDR2 sequences are SGHRS and YFSETQ. V lost 4 bases and J 4 bases, leaving 11 bases between the germline ends. CDR3 sequence (DNA): TGCGCCAGCAGCCCGGCGGGTAGTAATGAAAAACTGTTTTTT. Its protein is CASSPAGSNEKLFF.

The chain links TRBV11-3 to TRBJ2-1; D possibly matches TRBD1 or TRBD2 (6 bases each). CDR1 is SGHNT and CDR2 is YENEEA in the germline V gene. The CDR3 contains 15 residues. Trimming left V 5 bases short and J 6 bases short, with 17 bases between. The CDR3 reads CASSPQGGAGNEQFF. The CDR3, as DNA: TGTGCCAGCAGCCCCCAAGGGGGAGCGGGCAATGAGCAGTTCTTC. Complete variable domain (other parts from reference TRBV11-3 and TRBJ2-1): EAGVVQSPRYKIIEKKQPVAFWCNPISGHNTLYWYLQNLGQGPELLIRYENEEAVDDSQLPKDRFSAERLKGVDSTLKIQPAELGDSAVYLCASSPQGGAGNEQFFGPGTRLTVL.

The rearrangement links TRBV27 to TRBJ2-3; D not resolved. This CDR3 has 14 residues. Trimming took 3 bases from V and 7 from J, leaving 14 bases between them. In germline, CDR1 is MNHEY, CDR2 SMNVEV (reference sequence). The CDR3 nucleotides read TGTGCCAGCAGTTTTCTCGGACCCTCTAATACGCAGTATTTT. It encodes CASSFLGPSNTQYF.

This clone was detected a few times. This chain connects TRBV6-6 to TRBJ1-2, with 7 bases that match TRBD1. Unmatched junction bases numbered 3, after V lost 5 bases and J lost 3 bases. The CDR3 has 13 residues. Germline assignment: CDR1 MNHNY and CDR2 SVGAGI (reference sequence). CDR3 DNA sequence: TGTGCCAGCAGTCCCGGACAGGACTATGGCTACACCTTC. This encodes CASSPGQDYGYTF.

This sequence joins TRBV19 and TRBJ1-5; D gene ambiguous. The CDR3 is 14 residues long. The germline gives CDR1 LNHDA, CDR2 SQIVND (reference sequence). The ends were cut back, 3 bases at V and 0 bases at J, with 6 bases in the middle. The CDR3 is CASSIRSSNQPQHF. As DNA, the CDR3 is TGTGCCAGTAGTATTAGAAGTAGCAATCAGCCCCAGCATTTT.

V and J are TRBV6-4 and TRBJ2-1; tentative D call: TRBD2 (6 bases). The V end lost 6 bases, the J end lost 9 bases, and 21 bases lay between the germline ends. The V gene's germline CDR1 is MRHNA and CDR2 SNTAGT. The length of the CDR3 is 15 residues. The CDR3 DNA sequence: TGTGCCAGCAGCCGGGACTGGGCTCTCGGCAGTGAGCAGTTCTTC. It is translated as CASSRDWALGSEQFF.

This clone has just one count. This chain connects TRBV4-3 to TRBJ2-7; D is unresolved. The CDR3 runs to 16 residues. Germline V gene data show CDR1 as LGHNA and CDR2 as YSLEER. Trimming took 0 bases from V and 0 from J, leaving 12 bases between them. CDR3 amino acids: CASSQDFGIPSYEQYF. The CDR3 DNA follows: TGCGCCAGCAGCCAAGATTTTGGAATCCCCTCCTACGAGCAGTACTTC.

The V call is TRBV10-3, the J call TRBJ1-3; a possible D gene is TRBD1 (6 bases). The V end was cut by 11 bases, the J end by 3 bases, with 17 bases between. The CDR3 length is 14 residues. From germline, CDR1 is ENHRY and CDR2 SYGVKD. The chain's CDR3 is CACRGRGLGNTIYF. The CDR3 bases are TGTGCCTGCAGGGGTCGGGGGCTTGGAAACACCATATATTTT.

This clone came up once. The rearrangement joins TRBV7-9 to TRBJ2-1; D might be TRBD2 (6 bases). Germline V gene data show CDR1 as SEHNR and CDR2 as FQNEAQ (reference sequence). V was cut by 2 bases and J by 8 bases, with 10 bases left in between. This CDR3 spans 13 amino acids. The CDR3 here is CASSLSPGDEQFF. CDR3 DNA sequence: TGTGCCAGCAGCTTAAGCCCGGGGGATGAGCAGTTCTTC.

This chain links TRBV9 with TRBJ1-5; 7 nucleotides align to TRBD1. Looked up from germline, CDR1 is SGDLS and CDR2 is YYNGEE. J lost 7 bases, V lost 3 bases, and 4 bases had no gene match. The CDR3 covers 13 residues. The CDR3 region is CASSGQGRQPQHF. As DNA, the CDR3 is TGTGCCAGCAGCGGACAGGGTCGCCAGCCCCAGCATTTT.

The genes are TRBV6-6 and TRBJ1-1; D call uncertain. The length of the CDR3 is 11 residues. V was clipped by 1 base and J by 7 bases, with 4 bases between them. CDR1 and CDR2 (germline): MNHNY, SVGAGI (reference sequence). CDR3 loop: CASSYFREAFF. CDR3 nucleotide sequence: TGTGCCAGCAGTTACTTTCGTGAAGCTTTCTTT.

V and J are TRBV7-9 and TRBJ2-5; perhaps TRBD2 as D (5 bases). Per the germline V gene, CDR1 is SEHNR and CDR2 is FQNEAQ (reference sequence). The CDR3 has 14 residues. The V end lost 2 bases, the J end lost 1 base, and 8 bases lay between the germline ends. CDR3 residues: CASSLMSGQETQYF. DNA of the CDR3: TGTGCCAGCAGCTTAATGAGCGGCCAAGAGACCCAGTACTTC.

The chain has TRBV11-2 and TRBJ2-3; 13 nucleotides line up with TRBD2. Germline values: CDR1 SGHAT, CDR2 FQNNGV. This CDR3 is built from 16 residues. The trim removed 4 bases at V and 7 bases at J, leaving 8 bases unmatched. CDR3 bases: TGTGCCAGCAGCTCCCCTACTAGCGGGAGGGCAAATACGCAGTATTTT. It is translated as CASSSPTSGRANTQYF. Full variable domain (remainder filled in from reference TRBV11-2 and TRBJ2-3): EAGVAQSPRYKIIEKRQSVAFWCNPISGHATLYWYQQILGQGPKLLIQFQNNGVVDDSQLPKDRFSAERLKGVDSTLKIQPAKLEDSAVYLCASSSPTSGRANTQYFGPGTRLTVL.

This chain joins TRBV2 and TRBJ1-1; weak D call: TRBD1 (5 bases). Germline V gene lookup returns CDR1 SNHLY and CDR2 FYNNEI. V lost 7 bases, J lost 4 bases, and 16 bases lay in between. The CDR3 runs 14 residues. The CDR3, as DNA: TGTGCCAGCACGTCAGGGAGTTGGGGCACTGAAGCTTTCTTT. Amino acid sequence: CASTSGSWGTEAFF.